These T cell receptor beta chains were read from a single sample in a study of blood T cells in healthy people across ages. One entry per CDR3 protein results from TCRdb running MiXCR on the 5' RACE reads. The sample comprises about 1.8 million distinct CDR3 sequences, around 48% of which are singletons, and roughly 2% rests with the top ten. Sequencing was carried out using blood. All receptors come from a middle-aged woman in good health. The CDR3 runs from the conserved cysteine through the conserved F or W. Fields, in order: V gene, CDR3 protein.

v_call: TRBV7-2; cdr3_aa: CASSWGTHYEQYF
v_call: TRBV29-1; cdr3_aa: CSVGTGHLNEKLFF
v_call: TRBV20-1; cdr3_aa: CSALRLVSYEQYF
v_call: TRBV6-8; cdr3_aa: CASSSKDLKTQYF
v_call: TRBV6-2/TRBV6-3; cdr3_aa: CASSPRVPKNIQYF
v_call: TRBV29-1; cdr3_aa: CSAVGDNEKLFF
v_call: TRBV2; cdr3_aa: CASSFDYSLAKNIQYF
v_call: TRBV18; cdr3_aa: CASSPLAGGITDTQYF
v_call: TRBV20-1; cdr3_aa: CSAGGVGPTRETQYF
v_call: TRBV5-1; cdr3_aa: CASNNRDTYEQYF
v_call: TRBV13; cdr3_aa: CASSLGGQGTYEQYF
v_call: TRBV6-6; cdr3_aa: CASSYTFNQPQHF
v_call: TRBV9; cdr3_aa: CASSARPSSYNEQFF
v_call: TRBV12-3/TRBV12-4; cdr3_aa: CASSLARGTYETQYF
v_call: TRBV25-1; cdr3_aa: CASSEPGQGRYGYTF
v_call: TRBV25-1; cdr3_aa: CASSEYGLTQETQYF
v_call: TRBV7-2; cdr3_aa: CASSLGGVNIQYF
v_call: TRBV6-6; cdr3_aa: CASSAQRDGYTF
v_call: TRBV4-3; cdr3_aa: CASSQDQGSYGYTF
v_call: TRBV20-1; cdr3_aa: CSAREARKSADTQYF
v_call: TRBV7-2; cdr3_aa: CASTRDHKADTQYF
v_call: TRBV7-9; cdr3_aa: CASSASLGELFF
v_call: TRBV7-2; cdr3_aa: CASSLFQGYSYNSPLHF
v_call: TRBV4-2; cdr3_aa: CVSSRVSRGPENFSYNEQFF
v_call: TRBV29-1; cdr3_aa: CSVQPTRGQPQHF
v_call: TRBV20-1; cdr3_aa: CSARGDLHNEQFF
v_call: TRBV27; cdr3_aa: CASSFVPNEQFF
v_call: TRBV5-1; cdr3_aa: CASSLTIPTGETQYF
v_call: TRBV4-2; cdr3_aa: CASSQPRGSSGAYEQYF
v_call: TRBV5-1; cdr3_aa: CASSYRGPGETQYF
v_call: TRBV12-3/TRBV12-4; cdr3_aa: CASSFTLGGASYNEQFF
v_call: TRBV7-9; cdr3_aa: CASSSGGTGEDEQFF